This is a list of T cell receptor beta chains from one sample in a study of T cell changes during pregnancy in multiple sclerosis. This table comes from immunoSEQ multiplex PCR, and its TCRdb copy is limited to in-frame clones, with some not included. The table includes tens of thousands of clones, about 90% detected once. The input for sequencing was peripheral blood, taken in the second trimester of pregnancy. Receptors originate from a female donor in good health, enrolled as a control in a pregnancy study. Each CDR3 is given with its conserved first and last residue. Each record gives: J gene, clone size, D gene, V gene, CDR3 protein, CDR3 DNA. A D gene is named only where the DNA matches it firmly. Part of the rows lack a size; the others show once, few, many or a class for expanded clones.

J: TRBJ2-1; size: .; D: .; V: TRBV7-2; CDR3: CASSVPRGNEQFF; DNA: TGTGCCAGCAGCGTACCCAGGGGCAATGAGCAGTTCTTC
J: TRBJ1-6; size: .; D: .; V: TRBV27; CDR3: CASRGVAYNSPLHF; DNA: TGTGCCAGCAGAGGGGTCGCCTATAATTCACCCCTCCACTTT
J: TRBJ2-1; size: .; D: TRBD2; V: TRBV5-1; CDR3: CASSVIGLAGLGYNEQFF; DNA: TGCGCCAGCAGCGTAATAGGACTAGCGGGACTAGGGTACAATGAGCAGTTCTTC
J: TRBJ1-1; size: .; D: .; V: TRBV5-8; CDR3: CASSHRRTTEAFF; DNA: TGTGCCAGCAGCCACCGGAGGACCACTGAAGCTTTCTTT
J: TRBJ1-5; size: .; D: TRBD1; V: TRBV10-3; CDR3: CAISEVPPGQVHSNQPQHF; DNA: TGTGCCATCAGTGAGGTCCCCCCGGGACAGGTCCATAGCAATCAGCCCCAGCATTTT
J: TRBJ1-6; size: .; D: TRBD1; V: TRBV27; CDR3: CASSLRPRDRQTNSPLHF; DNA: TGTGCCAGCAGTCTCCGACCGCGGGACAGGCAAACTAATTCACCCCTCCACTTT
J: TRBJ1-3; size: .; D: TRBD1; V: TRBV9; CDR3: CASSVTPGGVGNTIYF; DNA: TGTGCCAGCAGCGTGACCCCAGGGGGCGTTGGAAACACCATATATTTT
J: TRBJ2-7; size: .; D: TRBD1; V: TRBV6-1; CDR3: CASSVVTGKREQYF; DNA: TGTGCCAGCAGTGTCGTGACAGGGAAGCGCGAGCAGTACTTC
J: TRBJ2-6; size: .; D: .; V: TRBV30; CDR3: CACLSGANVLTF; DNA: TGTGCCTGCCTGTCTGGGGCCAACGTCCTGACTTTC
J: TRBJ2-7; size: .; D: .; V: TRBV20-1; CDR3: CSARGDEQYF; DNA: TGCAGTGCTAGAGGCGACGAGCAGTACTTC
J: TRBJ2-3; size: .; D: TRBD1; V: TRBV9; CDR3: CASSARPGTAISTDTQYF; DNA: TGTGCCAGCAGCGCGCGCCCCGGGACAGCTATTAGCACAGATACGCAGTATTTT
J: TRBJ2-1; size: .; D: TRBD2; V: TRBV7-8; CDR3: CASSLAPPGGGFSEQFF; DNA: TGTGCCAGCAGCTTAGCACCTCCCGGGGGGGGTTTTTCTGAGCAGTTCTTC
J: TRBJ2-1; size: .; D: TRBD1; V: TRBV6-5; CDR3: CASRTGGDEQFF; DNA: TGTGCCAGCAGGACAGGGGGGGATGAGCAGTTCTTC
J: TRBJ2-5; size: .; D: TRBD1; V: TRBV11-3; CDR3: CASSQPTDRGQETQYF; DNA: TGTGCCAGCAGCCAGCCCACGGACAGGGGCCAAGAGACCCAGTACTTC
J: TRBJ1-4; size: .; D: .; V: TRBV5-1; CDR3: CASSPGSSTNEKLFF; DNA: TGCGCCAGCAGCCCGGGATCGTCTACTAATGAAAAACTGTTTTTT
J: TRBJ1-1; size: .; D: TRBD1; V: TRBV18; CDR3: CASSPDATGIAEAFF; DNA: TGTGCCAGCTCACCCGACGCGACAGGGATCGCTGAAGCTTTCTTT
J: TRBJ1-1; size: .; D: .; V: TRBV7-9; CDR3: CASSLFGGRGMNTEAFF; DNA: TGTGCCAGCAGCTTATTCGGGGGGCGAGGGATGAACACTGAAGCTTTCTTT
J: TRBJ2-3; size: once; D: .; V: TRBV30; CDR3: CAWSVRRADTQYF; DNA: TGTGCCTGGAGTGTACGGAGGGCCGATACGCAGTATTTT
J: TRBJ2-5; size: .; D: .; V: TRBV27; CDR3: CASSFSGAKETQYF; DNA: TGTGCCAGCAGTTTCTCAGGGGCTAAAGAGACCCAGTACTTC
J: TRBJ2-5; size: .; D: .; V: TRBV5-4; CDR3: CASSSPGMETQYF; DNA: TGTGCCAGCAGCTCCCCGGGAATGGAGACCCAGTACTTC
J: TRBJ1-1; size: .; D: .; V: TRBV4-3; CDR3: CASSQEQGMNTEAFF; DNA: TGCGCCAGCAGCCAAGAGCAGGGTATGAACACTGAAGCTTTCTTT
J: TRBJ1-5; size: .; D: .; V: TRBV7-2; CDR3: CASSRRTGNSNQPQHF; DNA: TGTGCCAGCAGCCGGCGGACGGGGAATAGCAATCAGCCCCAGCATTTT
J: TRBJ2-2; size: .; D: .; V: TRBV5-6; CDR3: CASSLAGPGELFF; DNA: TGTGCCAGCAGCTTGGCAGGCCCCGGGGAGCTGTTTTTT
J: TRBJ1-2; size: .; D: .; V: TRBV10-3; CDR3: CAISDSGASYGYTF; DNA: TGTGCCATCAGTGATTCAGGGGCTTCTTATGGCTACACCTTC
J: TRBJ2-3; size: once; D: .; V: TRBV30; CDR3: CAWSVPGATDTQYF; DNA: TGTGCCTGGAGTGTACCTGGGGCCACAGATACGCAGTATTTT